The rows below give T cell receptor beta chains drawn from one sample of a study of T cells in Graves' hyperthyroidism and ophthalmopathy. Each CDR3 protein gets one entry after TCRdb re-called the multiplex PCR reads with MiXCR. The sample records just under 750,000 distinct CDR3 sequences, 35% being singletons. The source material was blood. The source is a woman in her thirties or forties with Graves' hyperthyroidism. Both conserved end residues are part of each CDR3. The D gene is left open where the match is weak. Some rows mark clone size as missing; the rest say once, few, many or name a class of expanded clone.

cdr3_nt	cdr3_aa	clone_size	j_call	d_call	v_call
TGTACCAGCAGTACCACAAGGCCCCTGAGGCAGCCCCAGCATTTT	CTSSTTRPLRQPQHF	-	TRBJ1-5	-	TRBV2
TGTGCCAGCAGCTTTACTAACAGTTTCAGAAGGAGCTACACCTTC	CASSFTNSFRRSYTF	-	TRBJ1-2	-	TRBV7-9
TGCAGCAGTTGGGGGGCGGATCAGCCCCAGCATTTT	CSSWGADQPQHF	-	TRBJ1-5	-	TRBV29-1
TGTGCCAGCAGTCACGGGGACAGGGACTCTGAAGCTTTCTTT	CASSHGDRDSEAFF	-	TRBJ1-1	TRBD1	TRBV9
TGTGCCAGCAGGGACCCAGGGGGTAACACCTTC	CASRDPGGNTF	-	TRBJ1-2	TRBD1	TRBV6-2/TRBV6-3
TGTGCCATCAGTTCGTGGGGGGAGCAGTACTTC	CAISSWGEQYF	-	TRBJ2-7	-	TRBV10-3
TGTGCCAGCAGCGCAAGCGGGATTACATACGAGCAGTACTTC	CASSASGITYEQYF	few	TRBJ2-7	TRBD2	TRBV25-1
TGTGCCATCAGCAAAGGGACTAGCGGGAGGGTCAGCTCCTACGAGCAGTACTTC	CAISKGTSGRVSSYEQYF	-	TRBJ2-7	TRBD2	TRBV10-3
TGTGCCAGCAGTTATGTAGATCAGCCCCAGCATTTT	CASSYVDQPQHF	-	TRBJ1-5	-	TRBV6-5
TGTGCCAGCAGGACTGGACTAGCGGGAGGGCCGAGGGAGCAGTACTTC	CASRTGLAGGPREQYF	many	TRBJ2-7	TRBD2	TRBV6-6
TGTGCCAGCAGGGCCACTACAGGGAACTCACCCCTCCACTTT	CASRATTGNSPLHF	many	TRBJ1-6	-	TRBV12-3/TRBV12-4
TGTGCCAGCAGTTACTCGGACAGGGGACAGGGCTACACCTTC	CASSYSDRGQGYTF	few	TRBJ1-2	TRBD1	TRBV6-5
TGTGCCAGCAGAGCTGGTAGCGGGGCTGGTAGCTCCTACGAGCAGTACTTC	CASRAGSGAGSSYEQYF	-	TRBJ2-7	TRBD2	TRBV6-1
TGTGCCAGCAGGAAGGTTCGGGAGGAAGCTTTCTTT	CASRKVREEAFF	many	TRBJ1-1	-	TRBV12-3/TRBV12-4
TGTGCCATCAGTGAGTCCACCGGTGAAGCTTTCTTT	CAISESTGEAFF	many	TRBJ1-1	-	TRBV10-3
TGTGCCAGCAGCGGGACGGATACCTACGAGCAGTACTTC	CASSGTDTYEQYF	few	TRBJ2-7	-	TRBV6-2/TRBV6-3
TGTGCCAGTAGTATGGCGGGACAGCGAACGAACACTGAAGCTTTCTTT	CASSMAGQRTNTEAFF	few	TRBJ1-1	TRBD1	TRBV19
TGTGCCAGCTCACCCCAGCGCGGGGGGGAGTACCAAGAGACCCAGTACTTC	CASSPQRGGEYQETQYF	few	TRBJ2-5	TRBD2	TRBV18
TGCGCCAGCAGTGACCCCGGGACAGGATCCTATGGCTACACCTTC	CASSDPGTGSYGYTF	many	TRBJ1-2	TRBD1	TRBV10-1
TGTGCCAGCTCACCCGCACTGAAGGAGCTCGCTGAAGCTTTCTTT	CASSPALKELAEAFF	-	TRBJ1-1	-	TRBV2
TGTGCCAGCAGTTACTCAACCGGGACAGTCCATAATTCACCCCTCCACTTT	CASSYSTGTVHNSPLHF	few	TRBJ1-6	TRBD1	TRBV6-5
TGCGCCAGCAGCCAAGACCGGGACTTACAAGAGACCCAGTACTTC	CASSQDRDLQETQYF	-	TRBJ2-5	-	TRBV4-3
TGCGCCAGCAGCCAAGCGGACAGCCGCGTCTATGGCTACACCTTC	CASSQADSRVYGYTF	few	TRBJ1-2	-	TRBV4-1
TGTGCCAGCAGTCCTCCGGGCAGGGTCGGCACTGAAGCTTTCTTT	CASSPPGRVGTEAFF	few	TRBJ1-1	-	TRBV12-3/TRBV12-4
TGTGCCAGTAGAGCGGGCAATCAGCCCCAGCATTTT	CASRAGNQPQHF	many	TRBJ1-5	-	TRBV19
TGTGCCAGCAGTGAAAATCCCGGGACAGGGGCGGGCGAGCAGTACTTC	CASSENPGTGAGEQYF	few	TRBJ2-7	TRBD1	TRBV6-1
TGTGCCACCCGCCAGGGGACTAGCACAGATACGCAGTATTTT	CATRQGTSTDTQYF	many	TRBJ2-3	-	TRBV10-3
TGTGCCAGCAGTGATACAGCGGAGACCCAGTACTTC	CASSDTAETQYF	few	TRBJ2-5	-	TRBV2
TGTGCCACCAGTGATCTAGCGGAGATAAGGGAGCAGTTCTTC	CATSDLAEIREQFF	few	TRBJ2-1	TRBD2	TRBV24-1
TGTGCCATCAGTCCTGGGACAGGGAATGGCGAGCAGTACTTC	CAISPGTGNGEQYF	-	TRBJ2-7	TRBD1	TRBV10-3